The clone carrying this TCR beta chain was detected only a few times. Antigen specificity is unknown. Exclusion of a patient resulted from uncontrolled infection, other autoimmune disease, pregnancy or lactation. The germline gives CDR1 DFQATT, CDR2 SNEGSKA (reference sequence). V lost 0 bases, J lost 13 bases, and 16 bases lay in between. The CDR3 is 14 residues long. The source of the sample is a study of T cells in Graves' hyperthyroidism and ophthalmopathy. For the study at large: Peripheral blood draws took place at initial diagnosis, ahead of any treatment.

RNA transcripts were the template for amplifying TCR beta CDR3 regions. The primer set for the first-round RT-PCR of the TCR CDR3 was HTBI. A single record per CDR3 protein comes from TCRdb applying MiXCR to the multiplex PCR reads. The repertoire holds a few hundred thousand distinct CDR3 sequences, 15% to 19% seen once, with around 7.8% in the top ten. Study-wide results and caveats: Most clonotypes expanded in the thyroid (above 0.001) were also present in blood.

The TCR comes from a woman under 40 with Graves' hyperthyroidism. The chain has TRBV20-1 and TRBJ1-6, with D tentatively TRBD1 (5 bases). The sample comprised blood. The CDR3 coding sequence is TGCAGTGCTAGAGACGGGACTGAGCTAGGTCCCCTCCACTTT. Its translation: CSARDGTELGPLHF.